This T cell receptor beta chain was profiled in a study of early T cells in non-severe SARS-CoV-2 infection. Study-level points and caveats: In VDJdb matching, anti-spike CD8 responses were favored while private and CD4 specificities went missing.

Unique molecular identifiers were attached to individual cDNA molecules. From the 5' RACE reads, TCRdb called clonotypes with MiXCR, one entry per CDR3 protein. The sample includes 60,000 or so distinct CDR3 sequences, 8% to 9.5% of them seen just once. The CDR3 consists of 17 residues. This clonotype was detected many times. What it binds is not known. This chain uses TRBV21-1 with TRBJ1-6; the table's TRBD1 call for D was not verified on the DNA. TRBV21-1 is a known pseudogene. The clonotype comes from an adult who was a healthcare worker with PCR-confirmed SARS-CoV-2 infection or an uninfected control (not recorded which). Sequencing was carried out using whole blood. CDR3 protein: CASSFRPEGPANSPLHF. The CDR3 nucleotides read TGTGCCAGCAGCTTCCGTCCAGAGGGGCCAGCCAATTCACCCCTCCACTTT.